This entry lists 22 T cell receptor beta chains sequenced from one sample in a study of T cell changes during pregnancy in multiple sclerosis. Generated by immunoSEQ multiplex PCR, the TCRdb table keeps only in-frame clones and is missing some. Here the sample spans tens of thousands of clones, about 89% being singletons. The starting material was CD4+ T cells from peripheral blood mononuclear cells, obtained in the first trimester of pregnancy. All receptors come from a female donor in good health, enrolled as a control in a pregnancy study.

This sequence joins TRBV5-4 and TRBJ2-5, with 7 bases identical to TRBD2. Trimming cost V 1 base and J 4 bases; bases outside gene matches: 7. The CDR3 runs to 15 residues. Germline lookup yields CDR1 SGHNT and CDR2 YYREEE (reference sequence). The CDR3 is CASSLYAGELETQYF. In nucleotides, the CDR3 is TGTGCCAGCAGCTTGTATGCGGGAGAACTAGAGACCCAGTACTTC.

This rearrangement joins TRBV4-2 to TRBJ2-1, with 11 nucleotides matching TRBD2. The ends lost 1 base at V and 10 bases at J; junction bases unmatched: 9. CDR1 LGHNA and CDR2 YNFKEQ come from the germline V gene. There are 16 residues in the CDR3. As DNA, the CDR3 is TGTGCCAGCAGCCAAGCCGGCCGACTAGCGGGGACCGAGCAGTTCTTC. Its protein product is CASSQAGRLAGTEQFF.

Worth noting for this clone: Other DNA sequences in the sample encode the same CDR3. This chain uses TRBV5-4 with TRBJ1-1; 9 bases align to TRBD1. The ends lost 0 bases at V and 4 bases at J; junction bases unmatched: 1. The CDR3 is made up of 14 amino acids. Germline CDR1 is SGHNT and CDR2 is YYREEE (reference sequence). CDR3 amino acids: CASSLGQGGTEAFF. The CDR3 DNA follows: TGTGCCAGCAGCTTGGGACAGGGGGGCACTGAAGCTTTCTTT. The full variable domain, its missing parts supplied by reference TRBV5-4 and TRBJ1-1, is ETGVTQSPTHLIKTRGQQVTLRCSSQSGHNTVSWYQQALGQGPQFIFQYYREEENGRGNFPPRFSGLQFPNYSSELNVNALELDDSALYLCASSLGQGGTEAFFGQGTRLTVV.

This chain links TRBV2 with TRBJ1-1, with a weak D call TRBD1 (5 bases). Germline CDR1 SNHLY, CDR2 FYNNEI. CDR3 length equals 14 residues. The V end was cut by 4 bases, the J end by 0 bases, with 9 bases between. The chain's CDR3 is CASSGDRLNTEAFF. The CDR3 nucleotides read TGTGCCAGCAGTGGCGACAGACTGAACACTGAAGCTTTCTTT.

V and J are TRBV18 and TRBJ2-1, with a weak D call TRBD1 (5 bases). From germline, CDR1 is KGHSH and CDR2 LQKENI. V was pared by 2 bases and J by 10 bases, with 12 bases between. The CDR3 has 13 residues. CDR3: CASSPGASDEQFF. In DNA, the CDR3 is TGTGCCAGCTCACCAGGGGCTTCCGACGAGCAGTTCTTC.

V and J are TRBV28 and TRBJ2-5; D not resolved. The CDR3 has 13 residues. Trimming removed 2 bases at V and 5 bases at J, with 9 bases between. Germline-derived CDR1 and CDR2 are MDHEN and SYDVKM. DNA for the CDR3: TGTGCCAGCAGTTTAGGCCAAATGGAGACCCAGTACTTC. Translating it yields CASSLGQMETQYF.

The rearrangement joins TRBV4-1 to TRBJ2-7; D may be TRBD1 (6 bases). The CDR3 consists of 13 residues. Trimming removed 9 bases from V and 6 bases from J, with 18 bases in between. Germline V gene data show CDR1 as MGHRA and CDR2 as YSYEKL. The chain's CDR3 is CASGAPNRVEQYF. The CDR3 nucleotides are TGCGCCAGTGGGGCGCCGAACAGGGTCGAGCAGTACTTC.

The chain uses TRBV6-1 and TRBJ2-1; 9 bases line up with TRBD2. After removal of 7 bases from V and 9 bases from J, the junction contained 10 bases not matched to a gene. The CDR3 spans 14 residues. Per germline, CDR1 MNHNS and CDR2 SASEGT. CDR3 DNA sequence: TGTGCCAGCAACCCCCTGGCGGGAGGGATTGAGCAGTTCTTC. Its translation is CASNPLAGGIEQFF.

The rearrangement uses TRBV7-2 and TRBJ2-1; the D gene is possibly TRBD2 (5 bases). The CDR3 loop spans 15 amino acids. The V gene lost 1 base and the J gene lost 6 bases, with 13 bases spanning the gap. Germline loops: CDR1 SGHTA, CDR2 FQGNSA. CDR3 nucleotides: TGTGCCAGCAGCTTAGGATCTAGCTTGGGCAATGAGCAGTTCTTC. It translates to CASSLGSSLGNEQFF.

V and J are TRBV7-3 and TRBJ2-1; TRBD1 aligns across 8 bases. Germline CDR1 reads SGHTA; CDR2 reads FQGTGA. Trimming removed 2 bases from V and 3 bases from J; junction bases left unmatched: 6. This CDR3 spans 16 amino acids. CDR3 in DNA: TGTGCCAGCAGCTTAGATCCGGGACAGGACTACAATGAGCAGTTCTTC. This codes for CASSLDPGQDYNEQFF.

The chain uses TRBV29-1 and TRBJ2-3; 9 bases are a match to TRBD1. The junction had 4 bases not matched to a gene; V was cut back by 6 bases and J by 0 bases. The germline V gene has CDR1 SQVTM and CDR2 ANQGSEA. The CDR3 contains 14 residues. Here the CDR3 reads CSVKGQGSTDTQYF. The CDR3 bases are TGCAGCGTAAAAGGACAGGGGAGCACAGATACGCAGTATTTT.

This rearrangement joins TRBV27 to TRBJ1-1, with 7 bases that match TRBD1. The CDR3 covers 16 residues. V lost 3 bases, J lost 4 bases, and 11 bases stayed unmatched. Germline values: CDR1 MNHEY, CDR2 SMNVEV (reference sequence). For the CDR3, the DNA is TGTGCCAGCAGTTTGGACAGGATTACTTATGGCACTGAAGCTTTCTTT. Its translation is CASSLDRITYGTEAFF.

This chain joins TRBV18 and TRBJ2-1; 9 bases are a match to TRBD1. CDR3 length equals 15 residues. CDR1 KGHSH and CDR2 LQKENI come from the germline V gene. Trimming removed 3 bases from V and 5 bases from J; junction bases left unmatched: 5. The CDR3 protein is CASSPGQGQNNEQFF. The CDR3 bases are TGTGCCAGCTCACCGGGACAGGGACAGAACAATGAGCAGTTCTTC.

The chain couples TRBV28 to TRBJ2-7; 8 positions match TRBD1. V gave up 2 bases and J gave up 6 bases; unmatched junction bases: 12. The CDR3 has 16 amino acids. In germline, CDR1 is MDHEN, CDR2 SYDVKM. For the CDR3, the DNA is TGTGCCAGCAGTTTAGGGGACAGGATCATCTACGGCGAGCAGTACTTC. This sequence encodes CASSLGDRIIYGEQYF.

This clone has just a few counts. CDR3 nucleotide sequence: TGCGCCAGCAGCTTGGACTCGGGACAGGGTTCGGCTGAGCAGTTCTTC. It is translated as CASSLDSGQGSAEQFF. The chain combines TRBV5-1 with TRBJ2-1; 9 bases agree with TRBD1. V shed 0 bases, J shed 9 bases, and the junction held 10 bases outside the gene matches. Germline CDR1 and CDR2: SGHRS and YFSETQ. The CDR3 is 16 amino acids.

This clone was observed a few times. The chain couples TRBV5-4 to TRBJ1-1; D not certain. CDR1 is SGHNT, CDR2 YYREEE, per germline (reference sequence). The V end was cut by 4 bases, the J end by 2 bases, with 9 bases between. The CDR3 spans 13 residues. CDR3 in DNA: TGTGCCAGCAGCCCGGAGTTAAACACTGAAGCTTTCTTT. The encoded protein is CASSPELNTEAFF.

The V call is TRBV10-3, the J call TRBJ1-1, with 8 bases fitting TRBD1. Germline V gene sequence: CDR1 ENHRY, CDR2 SYGVKD. The CDR3 contains 14 residues. With 10 bases clipped from V and 4 bases from J, the junction kept 11 bases outside the gene matches. CDR3 protein: CATKTGDLSTEAFF. The CDR3 DNA is TGTGCCACCAAGACAGGGGATTTGAGCACTGAAGCTTTCTTT.

The sample holds one count of this clone. This chain joins TRBV7-9 and TRBJ2-5, with 10 positions matching TRBD2. V was clipped by 5 bases and J by 5 bases; unmatched bases: 8. The CDR3 runs 15 residues. In germline, CDR1 is SEHNR, CDR2 FQNEAQ (reference sequence). In DNA, the CDR3 is TGTGCCAGCAGCCGAAAAAGCGGGAGGGATGAGACCCAGTACTTC. Its translation: CASSRKSGRDETQYF. Complete variable domain (other parts from reference TRBV7-9 and TRBJ2-5): DTGVSQNPRHKITKRGQNVTFRCDPISEHNRLYWYRQTLGQGPEFLTYFQNEAQLEKSRLLSDRFSAERPKGSFSTLEIQRTEQGDSAMYLCASSRKSGRDETQYFGPGTRLLVL.

This clone is a singleton in its sample. The rearrangement links TRBV28 to TRBJ2-5; no clear D gene. Germline V CDR1 and CDR2: MDHEN, SYDVKM. V was cut by 6 bases and J by 5 bases, with 16 bases left in between. The CDR3 extends over 14 amino acids. The CDR3 region is CASSTLGGLETQYF. For the CDR3, the DNA is TGTGCCAGCAGCACCCTCGGCGGTTTGGAGACCCAGTACTTC.

The J gene is TRBJ2-3, the V gene TRBV6-4, with D possibly being TRBD1 (6 bases). This CDR3 contains 16 residues. Per the germline V gene, CDR1 is MRHNA and CDR2 is SNTAGT. Trimming shortened V by 0 bases and J by 4 bases, and 14 bases separated the two germline ends. The CDR3 loop reads CASSDSQAGDSDTQYF. The CDR3, as DNA: TGTGCCAGCAGTGACTCTCAGGCAGGGGATTCAGATACGCAGTATTTT.

The chain combines TRBV2 with TRBJ2-7; 12 bases map to TRBD2. CDR1 is SNHLY and CDR2 is FYNNEI in the germline V gene. This CDR3 is 14 amino acids long. V lost 8 bases and J lost 6; bases outside the gene matches: 8. The CDR3 region has the DNA TGTGCCAGCGGTAGACTAGCGGGAGTTCTCGAGCAGTACTTC. Translating gives CASGRLAGVLEQYF.

J is TRBJ2-1 and V is TRBV2, with D maybe TRBD2 (8 bases). The V and J ends lost 6 bases and 8 bases respectively, with 17 bases between them. This CDR3 region has 14 residues. Germline assignment: CDR1 SNHLY and CDR2 FYNNEI. The CDR3 DNA reads as TGTGCCAGCAGCAGGGGGACTAGTTATTATGAGCAGTTCTTC. Its translation is CASSRGTSYYEQFF.